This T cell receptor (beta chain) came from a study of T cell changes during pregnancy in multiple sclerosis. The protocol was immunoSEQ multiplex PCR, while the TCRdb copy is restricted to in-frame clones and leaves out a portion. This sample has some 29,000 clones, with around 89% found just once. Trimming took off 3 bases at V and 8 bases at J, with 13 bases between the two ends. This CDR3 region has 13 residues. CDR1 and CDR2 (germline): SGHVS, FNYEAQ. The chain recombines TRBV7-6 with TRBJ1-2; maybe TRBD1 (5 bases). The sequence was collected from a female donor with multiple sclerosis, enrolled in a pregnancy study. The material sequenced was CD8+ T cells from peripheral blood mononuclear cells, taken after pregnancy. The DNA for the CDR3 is TGTGCCAGCAGCTTGGGGGACGGAGGGGGCTACACCTTC. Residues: CASSLGDGGGYTF. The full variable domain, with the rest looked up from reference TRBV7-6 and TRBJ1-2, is GAGVSQSPRYKVTKRGQDVALRCDPISGHVSLYWYRQALGQGPEFLTYFNYEAQQDKSGLPNDRFSAERPEGSISTLTIQRTEQRDSAMYRCASSLGDGGGYTFGSGTRLTVV.